The 10 T cell receptor beta chains given below trace back to one sample, sequenced in a study of memory B cells and T cells in multiple sclerosis. These receptors lack a known antigen. CFSE-dim autoproliferating and CFSE-high non-proliferating T cells from unstimulated culture were sequenced separately. Pooled replicate wells came from around 50 million CFSE-labeled PBMCs cultured approximately seven days without stimulus. Some clones are missing from TCRdb's copy, which holds only in-frame ones; the method was immunoSEQ multiplex PCR. The sample holds approximately 30,000 clones, approximately 85% seen once. Material for sequencing was PBMCs from blood kept in culture. These receptors were taken from a human donor with multiple sclerosis.

This chain links TRBV9 with TRBJ1-2; 9 bases are shared with TRBD1. J was trimmed by 4 bases and V by 0 bases; bases with no gene match: 1. Germline V lookup: CDR1 SGDLS, CDR2 YYNGEE. There are 14 residues in the CDR3. CDR3 DNA: TGTGCCAGCAGCGTAGGGACAGGGGTCTATGGCTACACCTTC. Translated, it gives CASSVGTGVYGYTF. Full variable domain (missing parts from reference TRBV9 and TRBJ1-2): DSGVTQTPKHLITATGQRVTLRCSPRSGDLSVYWYQQSLDQGLQFLIQYYNGEERAKGNILERFSAQQFPDLHSELNLSSLELGDSALYFCASSVGTGVYGYTFGSGTRLTVV.

This chain connects TRBV6-5 to TRBJ1-5, with 8 nucleotides matching TRBD1. The trim removed 7 bases at V and 0 bases at J, leaving 2 bases unmatched. The CDR3 extends over 14 amino acids. Germline loops: CDR1 MNHEY, CDR2 SVGAGI. CDR3 loop: CASKDRVSNQPQHF. The CDR3 DNA is TGTGCCAGCAAGGACAGGGTTAGCAATCAGCCCCAGCATTTT.

The chain joins TRBV18 to TRBJ1-1; D not certain. The germline V gene encodes CDR1 KGHSH and CDR2 LQKENI. V was pared by 5 bases and J by 7 bases, with 11 bases between. The CDR3 contains 12 residues. This CDR3 is CASSTSGNEAFF. The CDR3 DNA reads as TGTGCCAGCTCAACCTCCGGGAATGAAGCTTTCTTT.

V gene TRBV2 combines with J gene TRBJ2-1; TRBD2 matches at 11 bases. Germline loops: CDR1 SNHLY, CDR2 FYNNEI. This CDR3 has 15 residues. J lost 4 bases, V lost 4 bases, and 3 bases had no gene match. Here the CDR3 reads CASSAGTSGYNEQFF. The CDR3 nucleotides read TGTGCCAGCAGTGCAGGGACTAGCGGTTACAATGAGCAGTTCTTC.

The chain uses TRBV6-5 and TRBJ2-5; 15 nucleotides align to TRBD2. The CDR3 totals 15 residues. CDR1 and CDR2 from the germline V gene are MNHEY and SVGAGI. With 0 bases clipped from V and 12 bases from J, the junction kept 5 bases outside the gene matches. CDR3 sequence: CASSYSGTSGRPEYF. DNA of the CDR3: TGTGCCAGCAGTTACTCAGGGACTAGCGGGAGGCCGGAGTACTTC.

The gene calls are TRBV25-1 and TRBJ2-7, with D perhaps matching TRBD1 (6 bases). Germline loops: CDR1 MGHDK, CDR2 SYGVNS. V was trimmed by 6 bases and J by 3 bases, leaving 12 bases between them. This CDR3 region has 13 residues. The CDR3 loop reads CASRTDSLYEQYF. CDR3 nucleotides: TGTGCCAGCAGAACGGACAGCCTCTACGAGCAGTACTTC.

The chain couples TRBV5-1 to TRBJ2-2; unclear D gene. Trimming removed 0 bases at V and 3 bases at J, with 3 bases between. CDR1 is SGHRS, CDR2 YFSETQ, per germline. The CDR3 loop spans 13 amino acids. The CDR3 region is CASSLVDTGELFF. For the CDR3, the DNA is TGCGCCAGCAGCTTGGTGGACACCGGGGAGCTGTTTTTT.

The CDR3, as DNA: TGCGCCAGCAGCCAAGTCCGCGGGACCGCGAATGAAAAACTGTTTTTT. It is translated as CASSQVRGTANEKLFF. The gene calls are TRBV4-1 and TRBJ1-4, with a weak D call TRBD1 (5 bases). This CDR3 contains 16 residues. Looked up from germline, CDR1 is MGHRA and CDR2 is YSYEKL. The V gene lost 1 base and the J gene lost 5 bases, with 14 bases spanning the gap.

V is TRBV7-7 and J is TRBJ2-7, with D perhaps matching TRBD1 (6 bases). Germline CDR1 and CDR2: SSHAT and FNYEAQ (reference sequence). V was trimmed by 4 bases and J by 4 bases, leaving 8 bases between them. This CDR3 contains 12 residues. CDR3 region: CASSSQGYEQYF. The CDR3 DNA reads as TGTGCCAGCAGCTCGCAGGGGTACGAGCAGTACTTC. Combining the CDR3 with reference TRBV7-7 and TRBJ2-7 gives the whole variable domain GAGVSQSPRYKVTKRGQDVTLRCDPISSHATLYWYQQALGQGPEFLTYFNYEAQPDKSGLPSDRFSAERPEGSISTLTIQRTEQRDSAMYRCASSSQGYEQYFGPGTRLTVT.

The chain links TRBV7-9 to TRBJ2-3; perhaps TRBD1 as D (5 bases). In germline, CDR1 is SEHNR, CDR2 FQNEAQ (reference sequence). This CDR3 is built from 14 residues. Trimming left V 5 bases short and J 6 bases short, with 15 bases between. CDR3 region: CASSTQGRTDTQYF. CDR3 sequence (DNA): TGTGCCAGCAGCACTCAGGGTAGAACGGATACGCAGTATTTT.